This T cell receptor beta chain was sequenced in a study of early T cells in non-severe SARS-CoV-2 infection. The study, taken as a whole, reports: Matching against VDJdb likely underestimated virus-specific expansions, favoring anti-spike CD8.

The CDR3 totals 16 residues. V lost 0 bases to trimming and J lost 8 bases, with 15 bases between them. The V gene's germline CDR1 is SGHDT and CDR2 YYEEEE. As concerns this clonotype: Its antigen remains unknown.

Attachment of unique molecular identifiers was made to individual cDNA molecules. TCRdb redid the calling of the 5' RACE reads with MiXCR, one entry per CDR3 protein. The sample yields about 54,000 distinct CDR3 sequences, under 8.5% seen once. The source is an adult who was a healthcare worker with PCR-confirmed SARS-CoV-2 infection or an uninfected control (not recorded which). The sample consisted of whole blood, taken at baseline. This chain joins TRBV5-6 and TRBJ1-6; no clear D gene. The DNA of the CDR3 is TGTGCCAGCAGCTTGGGAAGGGCACCACTCCATTCACCCCTCCACTTT. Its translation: CASSLGRAPLHSPLHF.